The source of this T cell receptor beta chain is a study of cytomegalovirus exposure and HLA in healthy donors. Study-level background: An early data release held approximately 85 million unique TCRs from HLA-typed donors.

CDR1 and CDR2 from the germline V gene are SNHLY and FYNNEI. Unmatched junction bases numbered 13, after V lost 5 bases and J lost 3 bases. The CDR3 is 16 residues long. Concerning this clone: Its antigen is not identified.

Regarding the study as a whole: Across donors, most TCRs were seen rarely, yet some public ones were widespread.

60 Vbeta and 13 Jbeta primers were used in PCR. The assay was immunoSEQ multiplex PCR, and TCRdb's table has in-frame clones only and misses some. Among approximately 74,000 clones listed, about 80% were seen once. The receptor's source is a man between 60 and 70 years old in good health and CMV-seropositive. This chain connects TRBV2 to TRBJ2-7, with 7 nucleotides matching TRBD1. The sequenced sample consisted of PBMCs. CDR3 coding DNA: TGTGCCAGCAGTTCCCCGAACCGGGACAGTCACTACGAGCAGTACTTC. This gives the protein CASSSPNRDSHYEQYF.